The 26 T cell receptor beta chains below all came from one sample that was sequenced in a study of chemoradiotherapy in HPV16-positive cancers. Clones were sequenced by immunoSEQ multiplex PCR, and TCRdb holds only the in-frame ones, with some missing. This sample has 15,000 to 20,000 clones; 60% to 80% occur once, and the top ten carry roughly 1.3%. This material was acquired from a patient who underwent chemoradiotherapy. The receptors shown here come from a human donor with HPV-associated anogenital cancer.

This clone was counted a few times. The gene calls are TRBV7-2 and TRBJ1-2; TRBD1 agrees at 10 bases. Germline CDR1 SGHTA, CDR2 FQGNSA. The CDR3 has 14 amino acids. Trimming removed 5 bases from V and 5 bases from J; junction bases left unmatched: 5. CDR3 in DNA: TGTGCCAGCAGCATGACAGGGGGCCCGTATGGCTACACCTTC. This sequence encodes CASSMTGGPYGYTF.

The chain recombines TRBV7-3 with TRBJ2-1, with TRBD2 as a possible D gene (6 bases). Germline V lookup: CDR1 SGHTA, CDR2 FQGTGA. This CDR3 contains 14 residues. V was cut by 2 bases and J by 7 bases, with 12 bases left in between. For the CDR3, the DNA is TGTGCCAGCAGCTTATTGTCTCGGGGGAATGAGCAGTTCTTC. It yields the protein CASSLLSRGNEQFF.

The chain recombines TRBV4-3 with TRBJ2-2; D not resolved. The CDR3 extends over 15 amino acids. V was clipped by 6 bases and J by 4 bases, with 15 bases between them. Germline V CDR1 and CDR2: LGHNA, YSLEER. CDR3 sequence: CASSRGPDGTGELFF. The CDR3 DNA follows: TGCGCCAGCAGTCGCGGTCCAGACGGCACCGGGGAGCTGTTTTTT.

J is TRBJ2-7 and V is TRBV6-6; 14 bases match TRBD2. The V gene end was trimmed by 4 bases and the J gene end by 2 bases; junction bases not matched to a gene: 1. The CDR3 contains 15 residues. CDR1 and CDR2 (germline): MNHNY, SVGAGI (reference sequence). The CDR3 DNA sequence: TGTGCCAGCAGTTGGACTAGCGGGGGGACCTACGAGCAGTACTTC. It encodes CASSWTSGGTYEQYF.

This clone has only one observation. V gene TRBV11-3 combines with J gene TRBJ2-2; the D gene is possibly TRBD1 (5 bases). Per the germline V gene, CDR1 is SGHNT and CDR2 is YENEEA. V lost 1 base and J 3 bases, leaving 12 bases between the germline ends. The CDR3 is 16 residues long. CDR3 residues: CASSLAQGRHTGELFF. In DNA form, the CDR3 reads TGTGCCAGCAGCTTAGCCCAGGGCCGACACACCGGGGAGCTGTTTTTT. Together with reference TRBV11-3 and TRBJ2-2, the CDR3 gives the full variable domain: EAGVVQSPRYKIIEKKQPVAFWCNPISGHNTLYWYLQNLGQGPELLIRYENEEAVDDSQLPKDRFSAERLKGVDSTLKIQPAELGDSAVYLCASSLAQGRHTGELFFGEGSRLTVL.

The gene calls are TRBV19 and TRBJ1-1, with 9 bases lining up with TRBD1. V was clipped by 5 bases and J by 10 bases; unmatched bases: 11. From germline, CDR1 is LNHDA and CDR2 SQIVND (reference sequence). This CDR3 has 14 residues. The CDR3 coding sequence is TGTGCCAGTAGTCCTAACGGAGGGGACAGGGTAGCTTTCTTT. This encodes CASSPNGGDRVAFF.

The sample holds one count of this clone. The J gene is TRBJ2-5, the V gene TRBV11-2, with D possibly being TRBD1 (5 bases). The CDR3 extends over 15 amino acids. Trimming left V 4 bases short and J 5 bases short, with 17 bases between. Germline-derived CDR1 and CDR2 are SGHAT and FQNNGV. The CDR3, as DNA: TGTGCCAGCAGCTCAAACCTAGGGGCTGGCGAGACCCAGTACTTC. Protein: CASSSNLGAGETQYF. Complete variable domain (other parts from reference TRBV11-2 and TRBJ2-5): EAGVAQSPRYKIIEKRQSVAFWCNPISGHATLYWYQQILGQGPKLLIQFQNNGVVDDSQLPKDRFSAERLKGVDSTLKIQPAKLEDSAVYLCASSSNLGAGETQYFGPGTRLLVL.

DNA for the CDR3: TGTGCCAGCAGCCGAAACATGAACACTGAAGCTTTCTTT. Protein: CASSRNMNTEAFF. The chain recombines TRBV6-5 with TRBJ1-1; D is ambiguous. CDR3 size: 13 residues. Trimming cost V 6 bases and J 0 bases, with 8 bases left between them. Germline V lookup: CDR1 MNHEY, CDR2 SVGAGI.

This chain connects TRBV9 to TRBJ1-2, with a possible D match to TRBD1 (6 bases). Between the trimmed V and J ends, which lost 2 bases and 6 bases, there was a span of 14 bases. Germline V gene data show CDR1 as SGDLS and CDR2 as YYNGEE. This CDR3 has 14 residues. CDR3 sequence: CASSVDPQGNGYTF. The DNA of the CDR3 is TGTGCCAGCAGCGTGGACCCACAGGGAAATGGCTACACCTTC.

The chain's CDR3 is CASSVSSGPDGYTF. In DNA, the CDR3 is TGTGCCAGCAGCGTATCTTCAGGGCCAGATGGCTACACCTTC. The rearrangement joins TRBV9 to TRBJ1-2, with D tentatively TRBD1 (5 bases). Deletions cut 1 base from V and 6 bases from J, with 13 bases between. There are 14 residues in the CDR3. The germline V gene encodes CDR1 SGDLS and CDR2 YYNGEE. Full variable domain (rest looked up from reference TRBV9 and TRBJ1-2): DSGVTQTPKHLITATGQRVTLRCSPRSGDLSVYWYQQSLDQGLQFLIQYYNGEERAKGNILERFSAQQFPDLHSELNLSSLELGDSALYFCASSVSSGPDGYTFGSGTRLTVV.

The chain links TRBV7-9 to TRBJ1-2; TRBD1 agrees at 11 bases. Germline V CDR1 and CDR2: SEHNR, FQNEAQ (reference sequence). V dropped 5 bases and J dropped 8; count of bases not matched to a gene: 10. The CDR3 runs to 15 residues. The CDR3 is CASSPGQGASWGYTF. The CDR3 DNA follows: TGTGCCAGCAGCCCTGGACAGGGGGCGAGCTGGGGCTACACCTTC.

The CDR3 sequence is CASSLTRGLTNEQFF. In nucleotides, the CDR3 is TGTGCCAGCAGCTTGACGAGGGGGCTGACGAATGAGCAGTTCTTC. The chain carries TRBV5-4 and TRBJ2-1, with 7 bases matching TRBD1. Germline CDR1 reads SGHNT; CDR2 reads YYREEE (reference sequence). There are 15 residues in the CDR3. V shed 1 base and J 7 bases; nucleotides not matched to a gene: 8.

This clone was seen only a few times. The chain has TRBV2 and TRBJ2-1; D not certain. This CDR3 is 13 amino acids long. Germline V CDR1 and CDR2: SNHLY, FYNNEI. V shed 8 bases and J shed 0 bases, with 8 bases lying between them. The CDR3 DNA reads as TGTGCCAGCGTCGTAAGCTCCTACAATGAGCAGTTCTTC. Translated: CASVVSSYNEQFF.

This chain connects TRBV7-9 to TRBJ1-3; 9 nucleotides line up with TRBD1. This CDR3 has 16 amino acids. V gave up 6 bases and J gave up 0 bases; unmatched junction bases: 6. Per germline, CDR1 SEHNR and CDR2 FQNEAQ (reference sequence). CDR3 sequence: CASSRDRAISGNTIYF. DNA of the CDR3: TGTGCCAGCAGTCGGGACAGGGCCATCTCTGGAAACACCATATATTTT.

This rearrangement joins TRBV19 to TRBJ1-1; the D gene is possibly TRBD1 (5 bases). The CDR3 is 16 amino acids. Germline V lookup: CDR1 LNHDA, CDR2 SQIVND (reference sequence). V lost 8 bases to trimming and J lost 7 bases, with 26 bases between them. The CDR3 DNA sequence: TGTGCCAGTGGTTTTCCGGGCCGCACCGCGGGGGGTGAAGCTTTCTTT. Protein sequence: CASGFPGRTAGGEAFF. Filled out from reference TRBV19 and TRBJ1-1, the complete variable domain reads DGGITQSPKYLFRKEGQNVTLSCEQNLNHDAMYWYRQDPGQGLRLIYYSQIVNDFQKGDIAEGYSVSREKKESFPLTVTSAQKNPTAFYLCASGFPGRTAGGEAFFGQGTRLTVV.

The gene calls are TRBV11-3 and TRBJ1-1; no clear D. Germline-derived CDR1 and CDR2 are SGHNT and YENEEA. V lost 1 base to trimming and J lost 2 bases, with 5 bases between them. This CDR3 region has 13 residues. CDR3 sequence (DNA): TGTGCCAGCAGCTTAGTGGTTAACACTGAAGCTTTCTTT. It codes for CASSLVVNTEAFF. Full variable domain (remainder filled in from reference TRBV11-3 and TRBJ1-1): EAGVVQSPRYKIIEKKQPVAFWCNPISGHNTLYWYLQNLGQGPELLIRYENEEAVDDSQLPKDRFSAERLKGVDSTLKIQPAELGDSAVYLCASSLVVNTEAFFGQGTRLTVV.

The table lists this clone with a few counts. At one boundary the junction diverges from the germline segment, which might be a read error. The gene calls are TRBV20-1 and TRBJ2-3; D is possibly TRBD1 or TRBD2 (5 bases each). The CDR3 is 11 residues long. Germline V gene sequence: CDR1 DFQATT, CDR2 SNEGSKA (reference sequence). CDR3 nucleotides: TGCAGTGCCGAGGGGTCGTCGGTCTGGATTTTT. Its protein product is CSAEGSSVWIF.

The V and J genes are TRBV29-1 and TRBJ1-2; no clear D gene. The V end lost 4 bases, the J end lost 4 bases, and 13 bases lay between the germline ends. This CDR3 spans 13 amino acids. Germline values: CDR1 SQVTM, CDR2 ANQGSEA. CDR3 sequence (DNA): TGCAGCGTTGGATCGTCGTTGGGCTATGGCTACACCTTC. It encodes CSVGSSLGYGYTF.

This chain connects TRBV10-3 to TRBJ1-2; D is possibly TRBD1 (5 bases). Germline CDR1 reads ENHRY; CDR2 reads SYGVKD. The CDR3 loop spans 15 amino acids. Trimming shortened V by 0 bases and J by 6 bases, and 14 bases separated the two germline ends. CDR3 protein: CAISESDIPRDGYTF. CDR3 nucleotides: TGTGCCATCAGTGAGTCGGACATCCCGAGGGATGGCTACACCTTC.

This clone was picked up one time. V is TRBV18 and J is TRBJ1-3; no definite D call. The CDR3 runs 13 residues. Trimming removed 2 bases from V and 0 bases from J, with 2 bases in between. CDR1 KGHSH and CDR2 LQKENI come from the germline V gene. CDR3 bases: TGTGCCAGCTCACCAGACTCTGGAAACACCATATATTTT. This sequence encodes CASSPDSGNTIYF.

This clone was observed a single time. The V gene is TRBV5-8, the J gene TRBJ2-2; D may be TRBD1 (5 bases). V was cut by 1 base and J by 1 base, with 8 bases left in between. This CDR3 contains 15 residues. Germline assignment: CDR1 SGHTS and CDR2 YDEGEE. CDR3 nucleotides: TGTGCCAGCAGCTTGCCAGGGTGGAACACCGGGGAGCTGTTTTTT. Amino acid sequence: CASSLPGWNTGELFF.

The V gene is TRBV18, the J gene TRBJ2-5; 11 nucleotides align to TRBD2. Germline loops: CDR1 KGHSH, CDR2 LQKENI. The CDR3 runs to 16 residues. V dropped 0 bases and J dropped 1; count of bases not matched to a gene: 1. The CDR3 reads CASSPPSGGVQETQYF. CDR3 DNA: TGTGCCAGCTCACCACCTAGCGGGGGGGTCCAAGAGACCCAGTACTTC.

J is TRBJ2-7 and V is TRBV10-3; 9 bases map to TRBD1. This CDR3 has 14 amino acids. Trimming cost V 3 bases and J 2 bases; bases outside gene matches: 2. Germline V gene data show CDR1 as ENHRY and CDR2 as SYGVKD. The CDR3 protein is CAISDGTGTYEQYF. The CDR3 DNA reads as TGTGCCATCAGTGACGGGACAGGGACCTACGAGCAGTACTTC.

This clone turned up a few times. The chain couples TRBV6-1 to TRBJ2-7, with 7 bases lining up with TRBD1. Per germline, CDR1 MNHNS and CDR2 SASEGT. Germline trimming cut 7 bases from V and 5 bases from J; bases unmatched to any gene: 14. This CDR3 has 15 residues. CDR3 sequence reads: CASNKGEQGFDEQYF. In DNA, the CDR3 is TGTGCCAGCAACAAGGGTGAACAGGGGTTTGACGAGCAGTACTTC.

The chain carries TRBV11-2 and TRBJ1-1; 7 positions agree with TRBD1. CDR1 is SGHAT, CDR2 FQNNGV, per germline. J was trimmed by 6 bases and V by 3 bases; bases with no gene match: 10. The CDR3 totals 15 residues. DNA of the CDR3: TGTGCCAGCAGCTTCGAAACAGGGGTTTCCCCTGAAGCTTTCTTT. Protein product: CASSFETGVSPEAFF.

The rearrangement joins TRBV6-5 to TRBJ1-1, with D possibly TRBD1 on 6 matching bases. The CDR3 has 14 amino acids. The germline gives CDR1 MNHEY, CDR2 SVGAGI. The ends were cut back, 10 bases at V and 6 bases at J, with 21 bases in the middle. The CDR3 spells CATKSDRTTPEAFF. The CDR3 DNA reads as TGTGCCACCAAATCGGACAGAACTACCCCTGAAGCTTTCTTT.